These 27 T cell receptor beta chains share one sample of origin, sequenced in a study of blood T cell repertoires in COVID-19 (dated by TCRdb to the early 2020s). Library construction relied on the immunoSEQ multiplex PCR assay. Imported from immuneACCESS, the table was reduced by TCRdb to in-frame sequences with V and J called. These copies leave out some clones; in studies compared against another copy, an unresolved V gene accounts for under half, and the cause of the remainder is not known. This sample gives 150,000 or so clones in total; more than 75% of them show up just once. Of the sample, 7% falls within the top ten clones. The sequencing sample was made of PBMCs or T cells enriched from blood (not recorded which). These receptors came from a woman between 50 and 59 years old who had recovered from COVID-19.

The chain has TRBV20-1 and TRBJ1-5; D gene ambiguous. The V gene's germline CDR1 is DFQATT and CDR2 SNEGSKA (reference sequence). The V end was cut by 3 bases, the J end by 1 base, with 10 bases between. The CDR3 runs 14 residues. CDR3 sequence (DNA): TGCAGTGCTAGTAACAGTCTGAGCAATCAGCCCCAGCATTTT. This sequence encodes CSASNSLSNQPQHF.

V is TRBV14 and J is TRBJ1-1, with a possible D match to TRBD1 (6 bases). V was clipped by 5 bases and J by 0 bases, with 16 bases between them. The CDR3 loop spans 16 amino acids. CDR1 SGHDN and CDR2 FVKESK come from the germline V gene. The CDR3 loop reads CASSDLLQGMNTEAFF. The CDR3 region has the DNA TGTGCCAGCAGCGACCTCCTACAGGGAATGAACACTGAAGCTTTCTTT. The entire variable domain, with the rest obtained from reference TRBV14 and TRBJ1-1, is as follows: EAGVTQFPSHSVIEKGQTVTLRCDPISGHDNLYWYRRVMGKEIKFLLHFVKESKQDESGMPNNRFLAERTGGTYSTLKVQPAELEDSGVYFCASSDLLQGMNTEAFFGQGTRLTVV.

The rearrangement joins TRBV10-2 to TRBJ1-2; TRBD1 is a possible D gene (5 bases). This CDR3 has 14 amino acids. Germline V gene lookup returns CDR1 WSHSY and CDR2 SAAADI. V dropped 3 bases and J dropped 2 bases, with 10 bases sitting between them. The CDR3 sequence is CASSDPDRNYGYTF. The CDR3 nucleotides read TGCGCCAGCAGTGATCCCGACAGAAACTATGGCTACACCTTC.

The V gene is TRBV2, the J gene TRBJ2-7; 7 bases are shared with TRBD2. The CDR3 contains 12 residues. With V trimmed by 5 bases and J by 4 bases, 2 bases remained unmatched. CDR1 and CDR2 from the germline V gene are SNHLY and FYNNEI. CDR3 protein: CASSTGLYEQYF. The CDR3 coding sequence is TGTGCCAGCAGTACGGGACTATACGAGCAGTACTTC.

The DNA of the CDR3 is TGTGCCACCAGCAGCAGGGTTTGGGGTTCCGAGCAGTACTTC. This encodes CATSSRVWGSEQYF. The genes are TRBV15 and TRBJ2-7; D may be TRBD1 (5 bases). V was pared by 3 bases and J by 6 bases, with 15 bases between. The CDR3 totals 14 residues. Germline V gives CDR1 LNHNV, CDR2 YYDKDF (reference sequence).

This chain uses TRBV9 with TRBJ2-7, with 7 bases matching TRBD1. CDR3 length: 16 residues. Trimming at V came to 4 bases and at J to 4 bases, leaving 14 bases not matched to a gene. The germline gives CDR1 SGDLS, CDR2 YYNGEE. Here the CDR3 reads CASSPHLDRVVYEQYF. CDR3 in DNA: TGTGCCAGCAGCCCACACCTTGACAGGGTGGTGTACGAGCAGTACTTC.

V gene TRBV10-1 combines with J gene TRBJ1-2; D remains ambiguous. This CDR3 comprises 13 residues. Germline-derived CDR1 and CDR2 are WNHNN and SYGVQD (reference sequence). The V end lost 0 bases, the J end lost 5 bases, and 7 bases lay between the germline ends. CDR3 amino acids: CASSESGGYGYTF. DNA of the CDR3: TGCGCCAGCAGTGAGTCGGGAGGGTATGGCTACACCTTC.

The CDR3 DNA reads as TGTGCCAGCAGCAGAGGGGGTCTAGCGGGATCAACCTACGAGCAGTACTTC. Protein product: CASSRGGLAGSTYEQYF. V gene TRBV10-3 combines with J gene TRBJ2-7; 9 bases are shared with TRBD2. Trimming at V came to 10 bases and at J to 2 bases, leaving 18 bases not matched to a gene. From germline, CDR1 is ENHRY and CDR2 SYGVKD. CDR3 length: 17 amino acids.

The V and J genes are TRBV6-5 and TRBJ2-1; D not certain. This CDR3 is built from 13 residues. Per the germline V gene, CDR1 is MNHEY and CDR2 is SVGAGI. The V and J ends lost 2 bases and 10 bases respectively, with 12 bases between them. CDR3 protein: CASSYQNSREQFF. The CDR3 DNA follows: TGTGCCAGCAGTTACCAGAACAGTCGAGAGCAGTTCTTC.

The V and J genes are TRBV5-1 and TRBJ2-1; 7 bases are shared with TRBD1. From germline, CDR1 is SGHRS and CDR2 YFSETQ. Losses at the gene ends were 4 bases for V and 6 bases for J; bases not matched to a gene: 4. The length of the CDR3 is 13 residues. The CDR3 DNA sequence: TGCGCCAGCAGCCTAGGGGACAGCAATGAGCAGTTCTTC. Its protein is CASSLGDSNEQFF.

V is TRBV7-2 and J is TRBJ2-1; 14 bases match TRBD2. This CDR3 comprises 18 residues. Germline CDR1 and CDR2: SGHTA and FQGNSA. Trimming cost V 5 bases and J 4 bases; bases outside gene matches: 10. This CDR3 is CASSPGLAGAEVYNEQFF. The CDR3 nucleotides are TGTGCCAGCAGCCCGGGACTAGCGGGAGCGGAGGTTTACAATGAGCAGTTCTTC. Looking up the rest from reference TRBV7-2 and TRBJ2-1 gives the full variable domain: GAGVSQSPSNKVTEKGKDVELRCDPISGHTALYWYRQSLGQGLEFLIYFQGNSAPDKSGLPSDRFSAERTGGSVSTLTIQRTQQEDSAVYLCASSPGLAGAEVYNEQFFGPGTRLTVL.

The chain carries TRBV7-9 and TRBJ2-3; 8 bases map to TRBD1. The germline CDR1 and CDR2 sequences are SEHNR and FQNEAQ (reference sequence). The trim removed 1 base at V and 4 bases at J, leaving 4 bases unmatched. The CDR3 is 15 residues long. The CDR3 sequence is CASSLGTGLSDTQYF. In nucleotides, the CDR3 is TGTGCCAGCAGCTTAGGGACAGGGCTGTCAGATACGCAGTATTTT.

The rearrangement joins TRBV25-1 to TRBJ1-1; 7 nucleotides line up with TRBD1. Per germline, CDR1 MGHDK and CDR2 SYGVNS. The CDR3 totals 15 residues. The V segment lost 4 bases and the J segment 1 base; nucleotides outside the gene matches: 6. This CDR3 is CASSANRGGNTEAFF. CDR3 DNA sequence: TGTGCCAGCAGTGCTAACAGGGGAGGGAACACTGAAGCTTTCTTT.

The J gene is TRBJ1-6, the V gene TRBV6-5; 8 nucleotides align to TRBD1. V was clipped by 9 bases and J by 3 bases; unmatched bases: 7. The CDR3 runs 15 residues. Germline V gives CDR1 MNHEY, CDR2 SVGAGI. The CDR3 nucleotides are TGTGCCAGATCTACAGGGGGAAGCTATAATTCACCCCTCCACTTT. Its translation: CARSTGGSYNSPLHF.

J is TRBJ1-4 and V is TRBV12-3 or TRBV12-4; D unclear. This CDR3 is 13 amino acids long. The V end lost 6 bases, the J end lost 5 bases, and 10 bases lay between the germline ends. Written as DNA, the CDR3 is TGTGCCAGCAGGGACGGGAAAAATGAAAAACTGTTTTTT. It yields the protein CASRDGKNEKLFF.

The gene calls are TRBV28 and TRBJ2-1, with 12 bases matching TRBD2. Germline V gene data show CDR1 as MDHEN and CDR2 as SYDVKM. This CDR3 is 16 amino acids long. V shed 6 bases and J 1 base; nucleotides not matched to a gene: 4. This CDR3 reads CASSPTSGRSYNEQFF. The CDR3, as DNA: TGTGCCAGCAGCCCCACTAGCGGGAGGTCCTACAATGAGCAGTTCTTC.

J is TRBJ1-4 and V is TRBV7-9; 9 bases are a match to TRBD1. Unmatched junction bases numbered 8, after V lost 7 bases and J lost 5 bases. The CDR3 covers 15 residues. Germline CDR1 and CDR2: SEHNR and FQNEAQ (reference sequence). The CDR3 loop is CASTPDRGVNEKLFF. CDR3 in DNA: TGTGCCAGCACCCCCGACAGGGGGGTAAATGAAAAACTGTTTTTT.

This clone was recorded once. The chain links TRBV9 to TRBJ1-2, with 8 bases aligning to TRBD1. Per the germline V gene, CDR1 is SGDLS and CDR2 is YYNGEE. CDR3 length: 15 amino acids. The ends lost 2 bases at V and 5 bases at J; junction bases unmatched: 8. CDR3 DNA sequence: TGTGCCAGCAGCGTCCATGGACAGGGTCGGTATGGCTACACCTTC. Protein: CASSVHGQGRYGYTF.

The chain carries TRBV5-1 and TRBJ2-5; 8 nucleotides line up with TRBD2. The germline V gene has CDR1 SGHRS and CDR2 YFSETQ. The CDR3 runs 15 residues. V lost 4 bases, J lost 1 base, and 6 bases stayed unmatched. The CDR3 sequence is CASSEAGERQETQYF. The CDR3 region has the DNA TGCGCCAGCAGCGAAGCGGGAGAACGCCAAGAGACCCAGTACTTC.

The gene calls are TRBV3-1 (or the pseudogene TRBV3-2) and TRBJ2-1; D gene ambiguous. V was shortened by 1 base and J by 12 bases, with 13 bases between the two germline ends. The CDR3 length is 13 residues. The germline CDR1 and CDR2 sequences are LGHDT and YNNKEL (reference sequence). The chain's CDR3 is CASSQVGEVRQFF. Written as DNA, the CDR3 is TGTGCCAGCAGCCAAGTCGGAGAAGTTAGGCAGTTCTTC.

This clone has just a few counts. The V and J genes are TRBV20-1 and TRBJ2-7; 8 bases match TRBD1. The ends lost 3 bases at V and 5 bases at J; junction bases unmatched: 9. The V gene's germline CDR1 is DFQATT and CDR2 SNEGSKA (reference sequence). The CDR3 sequence is 14 residues long. CDR3 protein: CSASRTGLVHEQYF. The DNA for the CDR3 is TGCAGTGCTAGTCGGACAGGGCTAGTCCACGAGCAGTACTTC.

The rearrangement joins TRBV7-9 to TRBJ1-2, with 7 bases identical to TRBD1. Germline assignment: CDR1 SEHNR and CDR2 FQNEAQ (reference sequence). The CDR3 sequence is 14 residues long. V gave up 1 base and J gave up 6 bases; unmatched junction bases: 5. CDR3 sequence reads: CASSLEVQGNGYTF. The CDR3 DNA is TGTGCCAGCAGCTTAGAGGTACAGGGGAATGGCTACACCTTC. Full variable domain (rest looked up from reference TRBV7-9 and TRBJ1-2): DTGVSQNPRHKITKRGQNVTFRCDPISEHNRLYWYRQTLGQGPEFLTYFQNEAQLEKSRLLSDRFSAERPKGSFSTLEIQRTEQGDSAMYLCASSLEVQGNGYTFGSGTRLTVV.

This chain connects TRBV5-1 to TRBJ2-5; D is perhaps TRBD1 (5 bases). Germline CDR1 SGHRS, CDR2 YFSETQ. V lost 2 bases, J lost 5 bases, and 10 bases lay in between. The CDR3 consists of 13 residues. This CDR3 is CASSFSGWETQYF. The CDR3, as DNA: TGCGCCAGCAGCTTCTCAGGGTGGGAGACCCAGTACTTC.

This clone has only one observation. This chain connects TRBV2 to TRBJ1-4; D is ambiguous. The CDR3 covers 14 residues. Germline CDR1 reads SNHLY; CDR2 reads FYNNEI. The V end was cut by 7 bases, the J end by 7 bases, with 16 bases between. The CDR3 DNA reads TGTGCCAGCATCGAACGGGTCCCCGCTGAAAAACTGTTTTTT. Its translation: CASIERVPAEKLFF.

The V call is TRBV21-1, the J call TRBJ2-2; TRBD2 was called by the table and not checked on the DNA. TRBV21-1 is a known pseudogene. This CDR3 region has 18 residues. CDR3 protein: CASSKVEVASTLPGELFF. In DNA, the CDR3 is TGTGCCAGCAGCAAAGTCGAGGTAGCGTCTACACTTCCCGGGGAGCTGTTTTTT.

The chain combines TRBV6-2 or TRBV6-3 with TRBJ1-1; no clear D gene. This CDR3 region has 13 residues. Trimming took 5 bases from V and 0 from J, leaving 7 bases between them. The germline V gene has CDR1 MNHEY and CDR2 SVGEGT. The CDR3 coding sequence is TGTGCCAGCAGTAGATCGGTGAACACTGAAGCTTTCTTT. Translating gives CASSRSVNTEAFF.

The V and J genes are TRBV28 and TRBJ1-5, with TRBD1 as a possible D gene (6 bases). CDR3 length: 16 residues. Trimming stripped 6 bases from V and 6 bases from J, with 21 bases between. Germline CDR1 MDHEN, CDR2 SYDVKM. CDR3 in DNA: TGTGCCAGCAGCCCAGCGGGGGGGGGCTCACTTCAGCCCCAGCATTTT. Protein product: CASSPAGGGSLQPQHF.